The sequence of this T cell receptor beta chain was determined in a study of CD8+ T cells in alopecia areata. Points on this clone: Its antigen is not known.

Treatment in this sample: oral pan-JAK inhibitor, 5-10 mg twice daily. Lesional scalp punch biopsies and peripheral blood came from alopecia areata patients. Once RNA had been extracted, it was reverse transcribed into cDNA to act as the sequencing template. Assay: immunoSEQ multiplex PCR; the TCRdb copy retains only in-frame clones and omits some. The sample lists hundreds of thousands of clones; nearly 60% were seen once. The CDR3 consists of 12 residues. V gave up 7 bases and J gave up 7 bases, with 8 bases separating them. Germline assignment: CDR1 SNHLY and CDR2 FYNNEI. General study findings and limits: Association of baseline CD8+ expansion with response is uncertain owing to one nonresponder. Scalp data also include sequences from resident alphabeta T cells of normal skin. Persistence in scalp and blood during tofacitinib was observed for many expanded lesional clones.

Sequences were derived from CD4+ T cells sorted from blood, sampled at week 24, from a patient treated with tofacitinib. This TCR was sampled from a human donor with alopecia areata. This chain joins TRBV2 and TRBJ1-6, with TRBD1 as a possible D gene (6 bases). CDR3 loop: CASNGGNSPLHF. The DNA of the CDR3 is TGTGCCAGCAACGGGGGCAATTCACCCCTCCACTTT.